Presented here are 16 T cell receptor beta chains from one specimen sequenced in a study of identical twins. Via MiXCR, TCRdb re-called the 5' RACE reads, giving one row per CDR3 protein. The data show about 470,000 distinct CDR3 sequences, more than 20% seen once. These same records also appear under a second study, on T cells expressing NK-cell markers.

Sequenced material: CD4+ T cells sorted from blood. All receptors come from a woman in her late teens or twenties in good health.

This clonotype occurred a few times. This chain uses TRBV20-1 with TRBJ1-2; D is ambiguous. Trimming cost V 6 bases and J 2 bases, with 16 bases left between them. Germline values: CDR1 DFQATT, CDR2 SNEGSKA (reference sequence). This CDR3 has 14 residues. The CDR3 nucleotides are TGCAGTGCCCCGAATGGTGGAGGGAACTATGGCTACACCTTC. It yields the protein CSAPNGGGNYGYTF.

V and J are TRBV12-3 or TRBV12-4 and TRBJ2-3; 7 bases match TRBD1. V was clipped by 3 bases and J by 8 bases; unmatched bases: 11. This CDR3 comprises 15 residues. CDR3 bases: TGTGCCAGCAGTTTTTCACTAGGCCACAGGGGTACGCAGTATTTT. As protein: CASSFSLGHRGTQYF.

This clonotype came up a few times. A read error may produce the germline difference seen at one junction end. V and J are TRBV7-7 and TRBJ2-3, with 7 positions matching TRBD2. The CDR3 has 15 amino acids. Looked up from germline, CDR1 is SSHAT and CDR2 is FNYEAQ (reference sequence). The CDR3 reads CASILKRGFTDTQYF. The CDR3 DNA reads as TGTGCTAGCATCCTTAAGCGGGGCTTCACAGATACGCAGTATTTT. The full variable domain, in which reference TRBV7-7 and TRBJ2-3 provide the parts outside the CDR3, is GAGVSQSPRYKVTKRGQDVTLRCDPISSHATLYWYQQALGQGPEFLTYFNYEAQPDKSGLPSDRFSAERPEGSISTLTIQRTEQRDSAMYRCASILKRGFTDTQYFGPGTRLTVL.

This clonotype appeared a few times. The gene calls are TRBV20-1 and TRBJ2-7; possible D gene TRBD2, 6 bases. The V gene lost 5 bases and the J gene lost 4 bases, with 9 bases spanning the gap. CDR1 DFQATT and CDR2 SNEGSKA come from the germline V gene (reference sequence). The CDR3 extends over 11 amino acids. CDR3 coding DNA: TGCAGTGCTGCGGGGAGATACGAGCAGTACTTC. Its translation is CSAAGRYEQYF.

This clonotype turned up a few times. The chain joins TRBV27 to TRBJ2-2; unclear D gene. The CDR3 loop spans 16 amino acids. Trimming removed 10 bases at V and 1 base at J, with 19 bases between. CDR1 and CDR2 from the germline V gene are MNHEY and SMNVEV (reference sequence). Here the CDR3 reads CATLKASTGNTGELFF. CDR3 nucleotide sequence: TGTGCCACCCTTAAAGCCTCGACGGGGAACACCGGGGAGCTGTTTTTT.

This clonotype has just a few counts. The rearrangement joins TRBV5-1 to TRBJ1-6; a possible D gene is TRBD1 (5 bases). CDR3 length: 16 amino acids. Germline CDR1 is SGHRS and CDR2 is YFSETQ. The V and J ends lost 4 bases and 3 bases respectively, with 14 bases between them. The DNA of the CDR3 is TGCGCCAGCAGCGAGGGAGCCAGGGTCTATAATTCACCCCTCCACTTT. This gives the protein CASSEGARVYNSPLHF. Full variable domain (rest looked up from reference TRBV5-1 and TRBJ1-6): KAGVTQTPRYLIKTRGQQVTLSCSPISGHRSVSWYQQTPGQGLQFLFEYFSETQRNKGNFPGRFSGRQFSNSRSEMNVSTLELGDSALYLCASSEGARVYNSPLHFGNGTRLTVT.

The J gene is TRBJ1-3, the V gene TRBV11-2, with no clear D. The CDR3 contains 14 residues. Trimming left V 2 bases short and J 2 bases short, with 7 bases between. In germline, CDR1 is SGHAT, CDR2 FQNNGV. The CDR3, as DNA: TGTGCCAGCAGCTTATCCACGACTGGAAACACCATATATTTT. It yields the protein CASSLSTTGNTIYF.

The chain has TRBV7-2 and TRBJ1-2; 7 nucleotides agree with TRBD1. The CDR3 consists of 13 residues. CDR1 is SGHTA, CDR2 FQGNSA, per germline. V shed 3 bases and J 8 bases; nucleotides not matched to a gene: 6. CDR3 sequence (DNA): TGTGCCAGCAGCTTGGACAGGTCTGGGGGCTACACCTTC. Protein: CASSLDRSGGYTF.

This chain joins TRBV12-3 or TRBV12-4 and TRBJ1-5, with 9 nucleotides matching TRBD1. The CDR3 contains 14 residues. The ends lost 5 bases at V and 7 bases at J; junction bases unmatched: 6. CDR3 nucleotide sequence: TGTGCCAGCAGTCGTACAGGGGGCCACCAGCCCCAGCATTTT. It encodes CASSRTGGHQPQHF.

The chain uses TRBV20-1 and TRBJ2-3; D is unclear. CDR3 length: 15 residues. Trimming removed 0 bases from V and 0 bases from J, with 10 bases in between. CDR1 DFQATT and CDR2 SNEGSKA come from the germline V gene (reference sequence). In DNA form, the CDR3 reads TGCAGTGCTAGAGATGGCGCGGCTAGCACAGATACGCAGTATTTT. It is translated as CSARDGAASTDTQYF.

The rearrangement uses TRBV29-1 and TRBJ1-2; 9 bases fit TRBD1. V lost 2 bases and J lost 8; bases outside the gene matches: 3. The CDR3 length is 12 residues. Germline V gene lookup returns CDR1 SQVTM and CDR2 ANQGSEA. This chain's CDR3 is CSVETGGFGYTF. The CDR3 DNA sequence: TGCAGCGTTGAAACAGGGGGCTTCGGCTACACCTTC.

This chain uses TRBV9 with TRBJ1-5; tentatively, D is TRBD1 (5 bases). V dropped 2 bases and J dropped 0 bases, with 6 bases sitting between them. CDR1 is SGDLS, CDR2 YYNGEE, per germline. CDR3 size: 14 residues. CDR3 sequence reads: CASSVGDSNQPQHF. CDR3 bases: TGTGCCAGCAGCGTGGGGGATAGCAATCAGCCCCAGCATTTT. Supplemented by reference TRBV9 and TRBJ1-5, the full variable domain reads DSGVTQTPKHLITATGQRVTLRCSPRSGDLSVYWYQQSLDQGLQFLIQYYNGEERAKGNILERFSAQQFPDLHSELNLSSLELGDSALYFCASSVGDSNQPQHFGDGTRLSIL.

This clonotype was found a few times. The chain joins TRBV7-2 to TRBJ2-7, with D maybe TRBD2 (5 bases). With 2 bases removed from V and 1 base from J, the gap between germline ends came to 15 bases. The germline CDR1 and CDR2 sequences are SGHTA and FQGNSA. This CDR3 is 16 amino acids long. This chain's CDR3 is CASSLSVGGKSYEQYF. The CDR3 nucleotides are TGTGCCAGCAGCTTAAGCGTCGGAGGAAAATCCTACGAGCAGTACTTC.

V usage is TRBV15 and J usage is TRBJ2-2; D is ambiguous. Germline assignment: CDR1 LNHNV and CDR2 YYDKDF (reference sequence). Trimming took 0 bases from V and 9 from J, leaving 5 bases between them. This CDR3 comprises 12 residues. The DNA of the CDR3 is TGTGCCACCAGCAGAGATACCCGGGAGCTGTTTTTT. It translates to CATSRDTRELFF. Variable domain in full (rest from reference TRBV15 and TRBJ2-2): DAMVIQNPRYQVTQFGKPVTLSCSQTLNHNVMYWYQQKSSQAPKLLFHYYDKDFNNEADTPDNFQSRRPNTSFCFLDIRSPGLGDTAMYLCATSRDTRELFFGEGSRLTVL.

This CDR3 reads CATRLGTSGSNEQFF. Here the CDR3 DNA reads TGTGCCACCAGACTAGGGACTAGCGGGAGTAATGAGCAGTTCTTC. V usage is TRBV15 and J usage is TRBJ2-1; TRBD2 agrees at 14 bases. The CDR3 sequence is 15 residues long. Trimming cost V 6 bases and J 7 bases; bases outside gene matches: 5. From germline, CDR1 is LNHNV and CDR2 YYDKDF (reference sequence).

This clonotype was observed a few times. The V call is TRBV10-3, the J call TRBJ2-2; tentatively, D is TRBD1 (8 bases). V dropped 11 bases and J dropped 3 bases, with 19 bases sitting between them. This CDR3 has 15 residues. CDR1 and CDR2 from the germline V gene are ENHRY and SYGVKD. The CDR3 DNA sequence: TGTGCCTCTCTGCCCACAGGGGGGGACACCGGGGAGCTGTTTTTT. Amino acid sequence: CASLPTGGDTGELFF.